Sequencing of this TCR beta chain was carried out in a study of Ad26.COV2.S vaccination and SARS-CoV-2 variants. The assay was immunoSEQ multiplex PCR, and TCRdb's table has in-frame clones only and misses some. Of approximately 410,000 clones in the sample, over 80% were seen once. Treatment denoted: 15 to 20 received Ad26.COV2.S at low or high dose, single or two shots; five or six received placebo; per-sample allocation not given. Day 63 after the first vaccine or placebo injection was the time point for sampling. This CDR3 is built from 13 residues. CDR1 and CDR2 (germline): MDHEN, SYDVKM. The V end lost 6 bases, the J end lost 7 bases, and 14 bases lay between the germline ends.

This chain links TRBV28 with TRBJ2-3, with no clear D. This clonotype was sampled from a person aged 18 to 59 who received the Ad26.COV2.S COVID-19 vaccine or a placebo. The sample consisted of peripheral blood, taken in a trial of Ad26.COV2.S vaccine versus placebo. The CDR3 DNA reads TGTGCCAGCAGCGACCTACTTACGTATACGCAGTATTTT. Translated, it gives CASSDLLTYTQYF. Full variable domain (remainder filled in from reference TRBV28 and TRBJ2-3): DVKVTQSSRYLVKRTGEKVFLECVQDMDHENMFWYRQDPGLGLRLIYFSYDVKMKEKGDIPEGYSVSREKKERFSLILESASTNQTSMYLCASSDLLTYTQYFGPGTRLTVL.